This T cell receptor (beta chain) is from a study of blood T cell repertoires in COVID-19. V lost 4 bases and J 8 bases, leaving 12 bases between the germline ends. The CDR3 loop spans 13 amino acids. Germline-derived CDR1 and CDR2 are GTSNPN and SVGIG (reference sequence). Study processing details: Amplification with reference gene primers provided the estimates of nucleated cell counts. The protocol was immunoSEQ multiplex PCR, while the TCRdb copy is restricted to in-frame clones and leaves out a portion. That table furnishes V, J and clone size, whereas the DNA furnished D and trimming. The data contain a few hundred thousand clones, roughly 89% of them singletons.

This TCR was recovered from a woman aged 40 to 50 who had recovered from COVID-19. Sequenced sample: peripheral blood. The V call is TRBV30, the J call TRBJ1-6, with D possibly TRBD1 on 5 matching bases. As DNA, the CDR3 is TGTGCCTGGACCTCGGGAGGGGATTCACCCCTCCACTTT. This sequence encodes CAWTSGGDSPLHF.